The rows below give T cell receptor beta chains drawn from one sample of a study of control samples from healthy donors and cancer patients. The table came from immunoSEQ multiplex PCR; TCRdb's copy has only in-frame clones and leaves some out. The sample has 95,000 to 150,000 clones; about 91% are singletons. The sample taken for sequencing was blood. All receptors derive from a man aged 35-49 years in good health. Each CDR3 is given with its conserved first and last residue. A D gene is named only where the DNA matches it firmly. Clone size, where shown, is once, few, many, or a class for clones that have expanded.

abundance	v_gene	d_gene	j_gene	CDR3aa	CDR3nt
.	TRBV11-3	TRBD1	TRBJ2-2	CASSLEGGRAGELFF	TGTGCCAGCAGCTTAGAAGGGGGCAGGGCCGGGGAGCTGTTTTTT
once	TRBV5-6	.	TRBJ1-6	CASSFRAVSGVPLHF	TGTGCCAGCAGCTTCCGTGCTGTATCAGGGGTACCCCTCCACTTT
once	TRBV30	.	TRBJ1-2	CAWRQIYGYTF	TGTGCCTGGAGACAAATCTATGGCTACACCTTC
few	TRBV18	.	TRBJ1-1	CASSPPGGQVTEAFF	TGTGCCAGCTCACCACCGGGGGGGCAGGTCACTGAAGCTTTCTTT
.	TRBV19	TRBD1	TRBJ2-1	CASSIGSVTGSKNEQFF	TGTGCCAGTAGTATAGGGTCCGTGACAGGGAGTAAAAATGAGCAGTTCTTC
.	TRBV4-3	.	TRBJ1-4	CASSQDPFGATNEKLFF	TGCGCCAGCAGCCAAGATCCGTTTGGTGCAACTAATGAAAAACTGTTTTTT
.	TRBV5-1	.	TRBJ2-2	CASSFEGIPTGELFF	TGCGCCAGCAGCTTCGAGGGTATCCCAACCGGGGAGCTGTTTTTT
few	TRBV6-6	TRBD1	TRBJ2-1	CASSSLDRGRNEQFF	TGTGCCAGCAGTTCCCTGGACAGGGGGCGAAATGAGCAGTTCTTC
.	TRBV12-3/TRBV12-4	TRBD1	TRBJ1-3	CASSGDRGNTIYF	TGTGCCAGCAGTGGGGACAGGGGGAACACCATATATTTT
.	TRBV28	.	TRBJ1-2	CASSPGIDYGYTF	TGTGCCAGCAGTCCGGGTATTGACTATGGCTACACCTTC
.	TRBV5-1	TRBD1	TRBJ2-7	CASSLGGTGGPYEQYF	TGCGCCAGCAGCTTGGGCGGGACAGGGGGTCCCTACGAGCAGTACTTC
.	TRBV24-1	TRBD1	TRBJ2-2	CATSDPRGKKDTGELFF	TGTGCCACCAGTGATCCCAGGGGGAAAAAGGACACCGGGGAGCTGTTTTTT
.	TRBV6-5	.	TRBJ1-2	CASSLDSYGYTF	TGTGCCAGCAGCCTCGACAGTTATGGCTACACCTTC
.	TRBV10-2	TRBD2	TRBJ2-1	CASRLLAGVYNEQFF	TGCGCCAGCAGGCTTCTAGCGGGGGTGTACAATGAGCAGTTCTTC
.	TRBV5-1	TRBD1	TRBJ2-4	CASSLNLSGTGGKNIQYF	TGCGCCAGCAGCTTGAACTTGAGTGGGACAGGGGGGAAAAACATTCAGTACTTC
.	TRBV3-1/TRBV3-2	.	TRBJ2-1	CASSQFPGDPFF	TGTGCCAGCAGCCAATTTCCGGGAGACCCTTTCTTC
.	TRBV19	.	TRBJ1-3	CASSRWARGVSGNTIYF	TGTGCCAGTAGTAGATGGGCCAGGGGTGTGAGTGGAAACACCATATATTTT
.	TRBV30	.	TRBJ2-1	CAWTVGGYNEQFF	TGTGCCTGGACGGTGGGGGGCTACAATGAGCAGTTCTTC
.	TRBV5-1	TRBD1	TRBJ1-2	CASSPGQGAPHGYTF	TGCGCCAGCAGCCCGGGACAGGGGGCCCCTCATGGCTACACCTTC
.	TRBV27	.	TRBJ1-2	CASRGVEEGYTF	TGTGCCAGCCGTGGAGTAGAGGAGGGCTACACCTTC
.	TRBV4-3	TRBD2	TRBJ2-1	CASSQKTSGYNEQFF	TGCGCCAGCAGCCAAAAGACTAGCGGCTACAATGAGCAGTTCTTC
.	TRBV7-6	TRBD1	TRBJ2-7	CASSKGQGADEQYF	TGTGCCAGCAGCAAGGGACAGGGGGCGGACGAGCAGTACTTC
.	TRBV19	.	TRBJ1-2	CASTSFGTSKDGYTF	TGTGCCAGTACCTCGTTTGGGACCTCGAAGGACGGCTACACCTTC
.	TRBV6-6	TRBD1	TRBJ1-2	CASTPDRGRDGYTF	TGTGCCAGCACCCCGGACAGGGGGCGTGATGGCTACACCTTC
.	TRBV4-3	.	TRBJ1-3	CASSQDRGITGNTIYF	TGCGCCAGCAGCCAAGATCGGGGGATCACTGGAAACACCATATATTTT
.	TRBV24-1	TRBD1	TRBJ1-5	CATSDPKDRAGDQPQHF	TGTGCCACCAGTGACCCCAAAGACAGGGCGGGAGATCAGCCCCAGCATTTT
.	TRBV14	TRBD1	TRBJ2-7	CASSQGDRISSYEQYF	TGTGCCAGCAGCCAAGGGGACAGGATAAGCTCCTACGAGCAGTACTTC
.	TRBV24-1	.	TRBJ2-3	CATRGPGSTDTQYF	TGTGCCACCAGGGGGCCGGGGTCCACAGATACGCAGTATTTT
.	TRBV9	.	TRBJ2-1	CASSVGGLANNEQFF	TGTGCCAGCAGCGTAGGAGGGCTAGCCAACAATGAGCAGTTCTTC
.	TRBV6-5	.	TRBJ2-2	CASRVTETNTGELFF	TGTGCCAGCAGGGTGACAGAAACGAACACCGGGGAGCTGTTTTTT
few	TRBV12-3/TRBV12-4	.	TRBJ1-5	CASRRGDNQPQHF	TGTGCCAGCAGGCGGGGGGACAATCAGCCCCAGCATTTT
few	TRBV5-1	.	TRBJ2-7	CASSDAGTKSYEQYF	TGCGCCAGCAGCGACGCCGGGACGAAATCCTACGAGCAGTACTTC
.	TRBV5-5	TRBD1	TRBJ1-1	CASSSGGQFLGTEAFF	TGTGCCAGCAGCTCCGGGGGACAGTTTTTAGGCACTGAAGCTTTCTTT
.	TRBV7-2	.	TRBJ1-1	CASSSVRGFPEAFF	TGTGCCAGCAGCTCAGTAAGGGGGTTCCCTGAAGCTTTCTTT
.	TRBV27	.	TRBJ2-7	CASTATQMSYEQYF	TGTGCCAGCACCGCGACCCAAATGTCGTACGAGCAGTACTTC
.	TRBV7-3	.	TRBJ2-3	CASGRGHTDTQYF	TGTGCCAGCGGGCGGGGTCACACAGATACGCAGTATTTT
.	TRBV12-3/TRBV12-4	.	TRBJ2-7	CASSSGSYEQYF	TGTGCCAGCAGTTCAGGCTCCTACGAGCAGTACTTC
.	TRBV11-1	.	TRBJ1-1	CASTRDGGSRSTEAFF	TGTGCCAGCACACGGGACGGGGGGTCCAGGAGCACTGAAGCTTTCTTT
.	TRBV5-1	TRBD1	TRBJ2-2	CASSLMTGLNTGELFF	TGCGCCAGCAGCTTGATGACAGGGCTCAACACCGGGGAGCTGTTTTTT
.	TRBV6-5	.	TRBJ2-5	CASSYVRQETQYF	TGTGCCAGCAGTTACGTGCGGCAAGAGACCCAGTACTTC
.	TRBV18	.	TRBJ2-6	CASSPSGRAISGANVLTF	TGTGCCAGCTCACCATCGGGGAGAGCAATCTCTGGGGCCAACGTCCTGACTTTC
once	TRBV27	.	TRBJ1-5	CASSLNRDQPQHF	TGTGCCAGCAGTTTAAACCGGGACCAGCCCCAGCATTTT
.	TRBV12-5	.	TRBJ2-7	CASGLVLSGGSYEQYF	TGTGCTAGTGGTTTGGTACTTTCGGGGGGCAGTTACGAGCAGTACTTC
.	TRBV24-1	.	TRBJ1-1	CATSGVENTEAFF	TGTGCCACCAGTGGCGTTGAGAACACTGAAGCTTTCTTT
.	TRBV19	TRBD1	TRBJ2-7	CASRGQGSSYEQYF	TGTGCCAGTAGGGGACAGGGGTCTAGCTACGAGCAGTACTTC
.	TRBV18	.	TRBJ1-4	CASSPADNEKLFF	TGTGCCAGCTCACCAGCAGATAATGAAAAACTGTTTTTT
few	TRBV5-6	.	TRBJ1-1	CASSYPRDGEAFF	TGTGCCAGCAGTTATCCCCGGGACGGTGAAGCTTTCTTT
.	TRBV7-9	TRBD1	TRBJ1-1	CASSSTGGAEAFF	TGTGCCAGCAGCAGTACAGGGGGGGCTGAAGCTTTCTTT
.	TRBV18	TRBD1	TRBJ2-2	CASSPGQTNTGELFF	TGTGCCAGCTCTCCGGGACAGACGAACACCGGGGAGCTGTTTTTT
.	TRBV20-1	.	TRBJ1-2	CSASGGPRHYGYTF	TGCAGTGCTAGTGGGGGACCCCGCCACTATGGCTACACCTTC